This T cell receptor beta chain is drawn from a study of CD8 T cells in Susac syndrome. With random hexamers, reverse transcription was performed on about 0.5 to 1 ug of RNA. The TCR beta CDR3 was amplified by immunoSEQ multiplex PCR across 54 Vbeta, 13 Jbeta. TCRdb processed the immunoSEQ multiplex PCR reads anew with MiXCR; each CDR3 protein has one entry. This table holds about 190,000 distinct CDR3 sequences, approximately 95% found once. V was clipped by 0 bases and J by 5 bases; unmatched bases: 10. Germline CDR1 SGHRS, CDR2 YFSETQ. This CDR3 is 17 amino acids long. J is TRBJ2-1 and V is TRBV5-1; 8 bases are a match to TRBD1. This TCR derives from a human donor with Susac syndrome. The specimen was CD8+ T cells from PBMCs. As DNA, the CDR3 is TGCGCCAGCAGCTTGGTCCCACCGGGACAGGTTAACAATGAGCAGTTCTTC. Its translation: CASSLVPPGQVNNEQFF. Drawing the rest from reference TRBV5-1 and TRBJ2-1, the complete variable domain is KAGVTQTPRYLIKTRGQQVTLSCSPISGHRSVSWYQQTPGQGLQFLFEYFSETQRNKGNFPGRFSGRQFSNSRSEMNVSTLELGDSALYLCASSLVPPGQVNNEQFFGPGTRLTVL.